A single T cell receptor beta chain is shown here with its context. Its cognate antigen is unknown. Germline lookup yields CDR1 MNHEY and CDR2 SMNVEV (reference sequence). The CDR3 is made up of 16 amino acids. The trim removed 4 bases at V and 1 base at J, leaving 7 bases unmatched. These data belong to a study of cytomegalovirus exposure and HLA in healthy donors. Study-wide background: An early data release held tens of millions of unique TCRs from HLA-typed donors.

Points from the study as a whole: An analysis done earlier found most TCR beta V segments productive about 87% or about 30% of the time.

The PCR ran on 60 Vbeta and 13 Jbeta primers. TCRdb's copy holds only in-frame clones and misses some; the assay was immunoSEQ multiplex PCR. Here the sample spans about 140,000 clones, almost 85% being singletons. Sequenced sample: PBMCs. The source of this sequence is a man between 25 and 39 years old in good health and CMV-seropositive. The chain couples TRBV27 to TRBJ2-3; 8 bases are shared with TRBD1. The DNA of the CDR3 is TGTGCCAGCAGTTCACTTGGGACAGGAGGCACAGATACGCAGTATTTT. This codes for CASSSLGTGGTDTQYF.